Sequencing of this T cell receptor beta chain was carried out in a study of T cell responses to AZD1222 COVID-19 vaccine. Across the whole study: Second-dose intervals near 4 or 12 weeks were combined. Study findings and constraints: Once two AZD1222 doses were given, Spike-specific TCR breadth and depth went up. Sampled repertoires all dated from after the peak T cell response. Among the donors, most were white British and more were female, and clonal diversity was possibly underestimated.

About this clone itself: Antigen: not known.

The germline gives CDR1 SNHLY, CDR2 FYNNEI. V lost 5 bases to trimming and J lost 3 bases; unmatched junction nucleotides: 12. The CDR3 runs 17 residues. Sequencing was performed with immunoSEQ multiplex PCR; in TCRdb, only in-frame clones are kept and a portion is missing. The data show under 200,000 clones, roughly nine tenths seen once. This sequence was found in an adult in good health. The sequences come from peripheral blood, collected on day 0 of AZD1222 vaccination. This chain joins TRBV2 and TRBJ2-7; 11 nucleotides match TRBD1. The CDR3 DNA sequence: TGTGCCAGCAGTTACCGGGACAGGGGGATAAAAGTCTACGAGCAGTACTTC. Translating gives CASSYRDRGIKVYEQYF.